The 31 T cell receptor beta chains reported below all come from one sample, sequenced in a study of blood T cell repertoires in COVID-19. Generated by immunoSEQ multiplex PCR, the TCRdb table keeps only in-frame clones and is missing some. Of some 76,000 clones in the sample, approximately 80% were seen once. Sequenced material: peripheral blood. The receptors were gathered from a woman between 55 and 75 years old with acute or convalescent COVID-19.

The V and J genes are TRBV7-2 and TRBJ1-5; maybe TRBD1 (6 bases). V lost 2 bases and J 1 base, leaving 6 bases between the germline ends. This CDR3 comprises 14 residues. Germline loops: CDR1 SGHTA, CDR2 FQGNSA. CDR3 amino acids: CASSLTGSNQPQHF. The CDR3 DNA sequence: TGTGCCAGCAGCTTAACAGGGAGCAATCAGCCCCAGCATTTT.

This clone turned up a few times. The chain joins TRBV29-1 to TRBJ2-2, with 7 positions matching TRBD1. The germline CDR1 and CDR2 sequences are SQVTM and ANQGSEA. The CDR3 sequence is 15 residues long. With V trimmed by 7 bases and J by 1 base, 9 bases remained unmatched. Written as DNA, the CDR3 is TGCAGCGGCCGAACAGGGGCAAAGAACACCGGGGAGCTGTTTTTT. Amino acid sequence: CSGRTGAKNTGELFF.

This clone was seen a single time. This chain connects TRBV5-1 to TRBJ2-4; 11 nucleotides match TRBD2. The CDR3 runs to 15 residues. V dropped 0 bases and J dropped 6; count of bases not matched to a gene: 2. Germline V CDR1 and CDR2: SGHRS, YFSETQ. The CDR3 protein is CASSLVTSGGNIQYF. CDR3 nucleotide sequence: TGCGCCAGCAGCTTGGTAACTAGCGGGGGAAACATTCAGTACTTC.

The chain is built from TRBV29-1 and TRBJ1-2; D is ambiguous. V lost 2 bases and J lost 2, with 6 bases in between. The CDR3 loop spans 12 amino acids. Germline values: CDR1 SQVTM, CDR2 ANQGSEA. The CDR3 DNA follows: TGCAGCGTTGAAAAACAAAACTATGGCTACACCTTC. This translates into CSVEKQNYGYTF. The variable domain in full, completed from reference TRBV29-1 and TRBJ1-2, reads SAVISQKPSRDICQRGTSLTIQCQVDSQVTMMFWYRQQPGQSLTLIATANQGSEATYESGFVIDKFPISRPNLTFSTLTVSNMSPEDSSIYLCSVEKQNYGYTFGSGTRLTVV.

DNA for the CDR3: TGTGCCAGTAGTATAGATCCAGGGACAGCATACCATCAGCCCCAGCATTTT. The encoded protein is CASSIDPGTAYHQPQHF. The chain couples TRBV19 to TRBJ1-5; 7 bases line up with TRBD1. Germline CDR1 and CDR2: LNHDA and SQIVND (reference sequence). The CDR3 totals 17 residues. The trim removed 0 bases at V and 5 bases at J, leaving 10 bases unmatched.

This clone came up once. This chain uses TRBV25-1 with TRBJ2-3, with TRBD1 matching over 12 bases. Germline V gene lookup returns CDR1 MGHDK and CDR2 SYGVNS. The ends lost 3 bases at V and 11 bases at J; junction bases unmatched: 9. The CDR3 has 15 residues. The CDR3 here is CASSDPGTGGYLQYF. The CDR3 region has the DNA TGTGCCAGCAGTGATCCCGGGACAGGGGGCTATTTGCAGTATTTT.

The V call is TRBV27, the J call TRBJ2-3, with D hard to call. Trimming left V 5 bases short and J 3 bases short, with 6 bases between. CDR1 MNHEY and CDR2 SMNVEV come from the germline V gene (reference sequence). This CDR3 is 12 amino acids long. The CDR3 is CASSIPTDTQYF. The CDR3 DNA reads TGTGCCAGCAGTATTCCTACAGATACGCAGTATTTT.

The V call is TRBV2, the J call TRBJ2-7; D might be TRBD2 (6 bases). Trimming left V 8 bases short and J 0 bases short, with 11 bases between. This CDR3 is built from 13 residues. The germline gives CDR1 SNHLY, CDR2 FYNNEI. CDR3 DNA sequence: TGTGCCAGCCGGGACTGGCACTCCTACGAGCAGTACTTC. Translated: CASRDWHSYEQYF.

The rearrangement links TRBV7-2 to TRBJ1-6; TRBD1 aligns across 7 bases. The CDR3 loop spans 15 amino acids. Unmatched junction bases numbered 7, after V lost 4 bases and J lost 7 bases. The germline V gene encodes CDR1 SGHTA and CDR2 FQGNSA. The DNA of the CDR3 is TGTGCCAGCAGCTCGACAGGGACTCGGAATTCACCCCTCCACTTT. Protein product: CASSSTGTRNSPLHF. Together with reference TRBV7-2 and TRBJ1-6, the CDR3 gives the full variable domain: GAGVSQSPSNKVTEKGKDVELRCDPISGHTALYWYRQSLGQGLEFLIYFQGNSAPDKSGLPSDRFSAERTGGSVSTLTIQRTQQEDSAVYLCASSSTGTRNSPLHFGNGTRLTVT.

The chain recombines TRBV18 with TRBJ1-5; D is unresolved. Germline V CDR1 and CDR2: KGHSH, LQKENI. V lost 6 bases and J lost 7, with 16 bases in between. The CDR3 runs to 14 residues. The CDR3 nucleotides are TGTGCCAGCTCTGGTACGGGGAAAATCCAGCCCCAGCATTTT. Translation: CASSGTGKIQPQHF.

V and J are TRBV4-1 and TRBJ2-1; 13 nucleotides line up with TRBD2. V gave up 1 base and J gave up 5 bases; unmatched junction bases: 5. This CDR3 is 17 amino acids long. Germline V gene data show CDR1 as MGHRA and CDR2 as YSYEKL. The CDR3, as DNA: TGCGCCAGCAGCCAAGGGCCCGGACTAGCGGGGGACAATGAGCAGTTCTTC. It specifies CASSQGPGLAGDNEQFF.

The sample holds a few counts of this clone. Distinct nucleotide sequences in the sample also encode this CDR3. The chain joins TRBV19 to TRBJ1-1; no definite D call. The CDR3 loop spans 13 amino acids. The V gene lost 1 base and the J gene lost 0 bases, with 3 bases spanning the gap. The V gene's germline CDR1 is LNHDA and CDR2 SQIVND (reference sequence). In DNA form, the CDR3 reads TGTGCCAGTAGTATAGGAGTGAACACTGAAGCTTTCTTT. It encodes CASSIGVNTEAFF. Variable domain in full (rest from reference TRBV19 and TRBJ1-1): DGGITQSPKYLFRKEGQNVTLSCEQNLNHDAMYWYRQDPGQGLRLIYYSQIVNDFQKGDIAEGYSVSREKKESFPLTVTSAQKNPTAFYLCASSIGVNTEAFFGQGTRLTVV.

This clone was picked up a small number of times. V usage is TRBV30 and J usage is TRBJ1-1; D possibly corresponds to TRBD1 (6 bases). V was cut by 2 bases and J by 8 bases, with 12 bases left in between. This CDR3 is 12 amino acids long. The V gene's germline CDR1 is GTSNPN and CDR2 SVGIG (reference sequence). The CDR3 region has the DNA TGTGCCTGGAGTCGAGGGGGGGGCGAAGCTTTCTTT. Translation gives CAWSRGGGEAFF.

The chain carries TRBV7-8 and TRBJ2-4; 9 nucleotides line up with TRBD1. J gave up 0 bases and V 5 bases, and 8 bases lay outside the gene matches. The V gene's germline CDR1 is SGHVS and CDR2 FQNEAQ. CDR3 length: 17 amino acids. CDR3 coding DNA: TGTGCCAGCAGCCGGGACAGGGTTCCTCTAGCCAAAAACATTCAGTACTTC. Amino acid sequence: CASSRDRVPLAKNIQYF.

This rearrangement joins TRBV7-2 to TRBJ2-5; a weak D match, TRBD2 (5 bases). The germline V and J ends were trimmed by 3 bases and 2 bases, with 10 bases remaining between them. The length of the CDR3 is 14 residues. Germline V gene lookup returns CDR1 SGHTA and CDR2 FQGNSA. In DNA, the CDR3 is TGTGCCAGCAGCTTGGAGGATAGACAAGAGACCCAGTACTTC. This translates into CASSLEDRQETQYF.

This chain's CDR3 is CASSSRADQGNEKLFF. The CDR3 DNA sequence: TGTGCCAGCAGCAGCAGGGCGGATCAGGGTAACGAAAAACTGTTTTTT. The chain employs TRBV9 and TRBJ1-4, with a possible D match to TRBD1 (5 bases). The CDR3 runs 16 residues. Germline V gives CDR1 SGDLS, CDR2 YYNGEE. Deletions cut 4 bases from V and 8 bases from J, with 21 bases between.

This clone was observed once. The chain carries TRBV15 and TRBJ2-5, with 9 bases fitting TRBD1. This CDR3 is built from 14 residues. Germline V gene sequence: CDR1 LNHNV, CDR2 YYDKDF (reference sequence). The V gene end was trimmed by 0 bases and the J gene end by 4 bases; junction bases not matched to a gene: 0. This CDR3 is CATSREGQGETQYF. CDR3 DNA: TGTGCCACCAGCAGAGAGGGACAGGGAGAGACCCAGTACTTC.

The chain carries TRBV9 and TRBJ2-2; 8 nucleotides line up with TRBD2. Trimming cost V 4 bases and J 1 base; bases outside gene matches: 6. This CDR3 contains 16 residues. CDR1 SGDLS and CDR2 YYNGEE come from the germline V gene. The CDR3 nucleotides are TGTGCCAGCAGCCCAGGCGCGGGGGGGAACACCGGGGAGCTGTTTTTT. This codes for CASSPGAGGNTGELFF. The full variable domain, with the rest looked up from reference TRBV9 and TRBJ2-2, is DSGVTQTPKHLITATGQRVTLRCSPRSGDLSVYWYQQSLDQGLQFLIQYYNGEERAKGNILERFSAQQFPDLHSELNLSSLELGDSALYFCASSPGAGGNTGELFFGEGSRLTVL.

The chain uses TRBV6-2 or TRBV6-3 and TRBJ1-5; 9 nucleotides match TRBD1. J was trimmed by 5 bases and V by 5 bases; bases with no gene match: 7. Germline CDR1 is MNHEY and CDR2 is SVGEGT. The CDR3 has 15 residues. CDR3 bases: TGTGCCAGCAGTCCCCGGGACAGGGCCCATCAGCCCCAGCATTTT. Its translation is CASSPRDRAHQPQHF.

This clone has a single count. This chain connects TRBV27 to TRBJ1-1; TRBD1 matches at 7 bases. Trimming cost V 8 bases and J 1 base; bases outside gene matches: 13. Germline-derived CDR1 and CDR2 are MNHEY and SMNVEV (reference sequence). This CDR3 region has 16 residues. The CDR3 here is CASRSLSGTENTEAFF. The DNA of the CDR3 is TGTGCCAGCCGTTCGCTCTCCGGGACAGAGAACACTGAAGCTTTCTTT.

V is TRBV7-2 and J is TRBJ1-1; the D gene is possibly TRBD1 (5 bases). V was shortened by 1 base and J by 4 bases, with 16 bases between the two germline ends. This CDR3 is built from 16 residues. Germline values: CDR1 SGHTA, CDR2 FQGNSA. This CDR3 reads CASSLGGGIRGTEAFF. The CDR3 DNA is TGTGCCAGCAGCTTAGGTGGGGGGATTAGGGGCACTGAAGCTTTCTTT.

The genes are TRBV30 and TRBJ1-2, with TRBD1 identical over 12 bases. CDR1 is GTSNPN, CDR2 SVGIG, per germline (reference sequence). This CDR3 has 15 residues. V shed 4 bases, J shed 8 bases, and the junction held 11 bases outside the gene matches. For the CDR3, the DNA is TGTGCCTGGATAGGTCACGGGACAGGGGGCGCCGGCTACACCTTC. It encodes CAWIGHGTGGAGYTF.

The chain combines TRBV3-1 (or the pseudogene TRBV3-2) with TRBJ1-1; D not certain. The CDR3 is 15 residues long. Germline values: CDR1 LGHDT, CDR2 YNNKEL (reference sequence). V lost 4 bases and J lost 3, with 15 bases in between. The CDR3 nucleotides are TGTGCCAGCAGCCTTCAATCAGGCGGGTACACTGAAGCTTTCTTT. Translated: CASSLQSGGYTEAFF.

This sequence joins TRBV29-1 and TRBJ2-1; tentative D call: TRBD1 (6 bases). Germline-derived CDR1 and CDR2 are SQVTM and ANQGSEA. This CDR3 has 16 amino acids. V lost 2 bases, J lost 2 bases, and 16 bases lay in between. The CDR3 is CSVEKVGANTYNEQFF. In DNA form, the CDR3 reads TGCAGCGTTGAAAAGGTGGGGGCGAATACCTACAATGAGCAGTTCTTC.

The chain recombines TRBV10-2 with TRBJ2-2; TRBD1 matches at 9 bases. The J segment lost 6 bases and the V segment lost 8 bases, leaving 4 bases of the junction unmatched. The CDR3 sequence is 13 residues long. Germline lookup yields CDR1 WSHSY and CDR2 SAAADI. This CDR3 is CASDDRGAGELFF. Written as DNA, the CDR3 is TGCGCCAGCGACGACAGGGGGGCCGGGGAGCTGTTTTTT.

This chain connects TRBV29-1 to TRBJ1-1; D remains ambiguous. The CDR3 consists of 13 residues. The V gene lost 4 bases and the J gene lost 0 bases, with 9 bases spanning the gap. Germline V lookup: CDR1 SQVTM, CDR2 ANQGSEA. The CDR3 DNA reads as TGCAGCGTTGCAGTGGGCATGAACACTGAAGCTTTCTTT. This sequence encodes CSVAVGMNTEAFF. Combining the CDR3 with reference TRBV29-1 and TRBJ1-1 gives the whole variable domain SAVISQKPSRDICQRGTSLTIQCQVDSQVTMMFWYRQQPGQSLTLIATANQGSEATYESGFVIDKFPISRPNLTFSTLTVSNMSPEDSSIYLCSVAVGMNTEAFFGQGTRLTVV.

The genes are TRBV29-1 and TRBJ1-1, with D tentatively TRBD1 (5 bases). The CDR3 is 12 amino acids. Per the germline V gene, CDR1 is SQVTM and CDR2 is ANQGSEA. This CDR3 reads CSGGGRNTEAFF. CDR3 DNA: TGCAGTGGGGGAGGGCGGAACACTGAAGCTTTCTTT. Supplemented by reference TRBV29-1 and TRBJ1-1, the full variable domain reads SAVISQKPSRDICQRGTSLTIQCQVDSQVTMMFWYRQQPGQSLTLIATANQGSEATYESGFVIDKFPISRPNLTFSTLTVSNMSPEDSSIYLCSGGGRNTEAFFGQGTRLTVV.

The chain links TRBV7-9 to TRBJ1-1, with D unclear. The CDR3 length is 14 residues. Germline assignment: CDR1 SEHNR and CDR2 FQNEAQ (reference sequence). Deletions cut 0 bases from V and 1 base from J, with 6 bases between. CDR3 DNA sequence: TGTGCCAGCAGCTTAGCGAGAGGGAACACTGAAGCTTTCTTT. It encodes CASSLARGNTEAFF.

The chain recombines TRBV30 with TRBJ2-7; 7 bases match TRBD2. The CDR3 is 13 residues long. Germline-derived CDR1 and CDR2 are GTSNPN and SVGIG (reference sequence). CDR3 protein: CAQNRGVTGEQYF. CDR3 sequence (DNA): TGTGCACAAAACCGGGGGGTAACGGGGGAGCAGTACTTC.

The rearrangement links TRBV11-3 to TRBJ2-2; D unresolved. The germline V gene encodes CDR1 SGHNT and CDR2 YENEEA. This CDR3 is 14 amino acids long. V lost 1 base to trimming and J lost 3 bases, with 6 bases between them. The chain's CDR3 is CASSLGQYTGELFF. CDR3 sequence (DNA): TGTGCCAGCAGCTTAGGGCAATACACCGGGGAGCTGTTTTTT.

V is TRBV2 and J is TRBJ2-7, with 7 bases that match TRBD1. The germline V gene encodes CDR1 SNHLY and CDR2 FYNNEI. The CDR3 is 13 residues long. The V gene end was trimmed by 5 bases and the J gene end by 0 bases; junction bases not matched to a gene: 1. CDR3 region: CASSRQGSYEQYV. The CDR3, as DNA: TGTGCCAGCAGTAGACAGGGCTCCTACGAGCAGTACGTC.